This TCR beta chain was obtained from a study of T cell responses to AZD1222 COVID-19 vaccine. Whole-study context: Both about-4-week and about-12-week second-dose recipients were combined.

Sequencing used immunoSEQ multiplex PCR; TCRdb keeps in-frame clones, though not all of them. The table records about 150,000 clones, about nine tenths of them present only once. This clone was picked up one time. Its antigen is undetermined. The CDR3 totals 16 residues. V was clipped by 4 bases and J by 2 bases, with 13 bases between them. Germline assignment: CDR1 SGHRS and CDR2 YFSETQ. Study-level results: Donors in the cohort were predominantly white British and more often female, and clonal diversity was possibly underestimated. Baseline serology detected seropositivity in only six AZD1222 recipients. The study sampled repertoires only after the peak T cell response.

Sequencing was performed on peripheral blood, taken on day 0 of AZD1222 vaccination. This chain connects TRBV5-1 to TRBJ2-6; perhaps D is TRBD1 or TRBD2 (5 bases each). This receptor was obtained from an adult in good health. The DNA of the CDR3 is TGCGCCAGCAGCCGGTTACGGGGCACTGGGGCCAACGTCCTGACTTTC. Protein sequence: CASSRLRGTGANVLTF.